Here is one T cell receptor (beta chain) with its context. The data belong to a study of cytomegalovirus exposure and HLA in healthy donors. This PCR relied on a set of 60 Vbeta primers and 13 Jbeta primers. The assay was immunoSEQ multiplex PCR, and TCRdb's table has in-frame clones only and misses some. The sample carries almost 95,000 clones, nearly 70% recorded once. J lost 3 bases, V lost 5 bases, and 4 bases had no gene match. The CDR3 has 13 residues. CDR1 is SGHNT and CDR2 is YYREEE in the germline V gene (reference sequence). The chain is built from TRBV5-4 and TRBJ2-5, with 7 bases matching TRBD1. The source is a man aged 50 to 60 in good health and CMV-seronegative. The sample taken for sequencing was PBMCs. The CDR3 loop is CASRTGAEETQYF. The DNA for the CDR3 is TGTGCCAGCAGAACAGGGGCGGAAGAGACCCAGTACTTC.